Below, 14 T cell receptor beta chains from the same sample are listed, as sequenced in a study of spatial heterogeneity in lung cancer. TCRdb reprocessed the 5' RACE reads via MiXCR and lists one record per CDR3 protein. This table has approximately 39,000 distinct CDR3 sequences, less than 9% appearing once. Regarding time point: sample taken at primary tumor resection. The sample here was PBMCs, taken at surgery. The receptors derive from a female donor with early-stage non-small cell lung cancer.

The chain employs TRBV2 and TRBJ2-7, with D hard to call. Trimming stripped 6 bases from V and 2 bases from J, with 20 bases between. The CDR3 consists of 16 residues. Germline CDR1 reads SNHLY; CDR2 reads FYNNEI. DNA for the CDR3: TGTGCCAGCAGCCCTTCTTTTGGGGTGAGAACCTACGAGCAGTACTTC. This encodes CASSPSFGVRTYEQYF.

This clonotype was counted ten times or more. This rearrangement joins TRBV28 to TRBJ2-3; no clear D. Germline CDR1 and CDR2: MDHEN and SYDVKM. Deletions cut 3 bases from V and 3 bases from J, with 16 bases between. The CDR3 has 16 amino acids. This CDR3 reads CASSFRDLRITDTQYF. The CDR3 DNA follows: TGTGCCAGCAGTTTTAGGGATTTGCGGATTACAGATACGCAGTATTTT.

This clonotype was counted ten times or more. The chain combines TRBV7-8 with TRBJ1-5; tentatively, D is TRBD1 (6 bases). Germline V gene lookup returns CDR1 SGHVS and CDR2 FQNEAQ. CDR3 size: 19 residues. With 3 bases removed from V and 2 bases from J, the gap between germline ends came to 23 bases. CDR3: CASSLRQTGDFFGNQPQHF. The CDR3 DNA reads as TGTGCCAGCAGCTTGAGGCAGACAGGAGATTTTTTTGGCAATCAGCCCCAGCATTTT.

The CDR3 protein is CATAGFMNTEAFF. CDR3 nucleotides: TGTGCCACCGCTGGCTTCATGAACACTGAAGCTTTCTTT. The chain employs TRBV5-4 and TRBJ1-1, with D unresolved. The germline V and J ends were trimmed by 9 bases and 0 bases, with 12 bases remaining between them. Germline CDR1 reads SGHNT; CDR2 reads YYREEE (reference sequence). This CDR3 spans 13 amino acids.

The chain employs TRBV25-1 and TRBJ2-2; 13 bases fit TRBD2. The V and J ends lost 6 bases and 5 bases, in that order; junction bases with no gene match: 9. In germline, CDR1 is MGHDK, CDR2 SYGVNS. The length of the CDR3 is 17 residues. In DNA form, the CDR3 reads TGTGCCAGCAGCGCACTAGGACTAGCGGGAGTAACCGGGGAGCTGTTTTTT. Amino acid sequence: CASSALGLAGVTGELFF.

This clonotype showed up many times. V and J are TRBV18 and TRBJ2-4, with 9 nucleotides matching TRBD2. The ends lost 1 base at V and 0 bases at J; junction bases unmatched: 7. CDR1 is KGHSH, CDR2 LQKENI, per germline. CDR3 length: 18 amino acids. The CDR3 spells CASSPLWREGRAKNIQYF. The CDR3 region has the DNA TGTGCCAGCTCACCACTCTGGCGGGAGGGCCGAGCCAAAAACATTCAGTACTTC.

V usage is TRBV12-3 or TRBV12-4 and J usage is TRBJ1-4; 11 bases agree with TRBD1. V shed 4 bases, J shed 8 bases, and the junction held 9 bases outside the gene matches. This CDR3 region has 16 residues. CDR3 in amino acids: CASSSHPGQGVEKLFF. CDR3 nucleotide sequence: TGTGCCAGCAGTTCACATCCGGGACAGGGGGTGGAAAAACTGTTTTTT.

Turning to this clonotype: A much larger clone lies one base from this, so it may be a read error. The J gene is TRBJ2-5, the V gene TRBV10-3; D not resolved. Trimming removed 2 bases from V and 1 base from J, with 2 bases in between. There are 12 residues in the CDR3. The germline gives CDR1 ENHRY, CDR2 SYGVKD. In DNA, the CDR3 is TGTGCCATCAGTGAGGCCCAAGAGACCCAGTACTTC. This gives the protein CAISEAQETQYF.

This clonotype was recorded at least ten times. The gene calls are TRBV10-1 and TRBJ1-1; D is uncertain. Trimming shortened V by 2 bases and J by 1 base, and 5 bases separated the two germline ends. The CDR3 consists of 13 residues. Germline V gene sequence: CDR1 WNHNN, CDR2 SYGVQD (reference sequence). The CDR3 sequence: CASSEGENTEAFF. The DNA of the CDR3 is TGCGCCAGCAGTGAGGGGGAGAACACTGAAGCTTTCTTT.

This clonotype occurred many times. This chain links TRBV7-9 with TRBJ2-3; 9 nucleotides match TRBD2. CDR3 length: 16 residues. The germline CDR1 and CDR2 sequences are SEHNR and FQNEAQ (reference sequence). The J segment lost 2 bases and the V segment lost 4 bases, leaving 7 bases of the junction unmatched. CDR3 coding DNA: TGTGCCAGCAGCTCCGAAGAGCGGGGGGCCACAGATACGCAGTATTTT. This encodes CASSSEERGATDTQYF.

This clonotype has only a few counts. The genes are TRBV20-1 and TRBJ2-7; D possibly corresponds to TRBD1 (6 bases). The germline gives CDR1 DFQATT, CDR2 SNEGSKA (reference sequence). Trimming shortened V by 5 bases and J by 1 base, and 15 bases separated the two germline ends. The CDR3 loop spans 14 amino acids. CDR3 in amino acids: CSALDHRGSYEQYF. The DNA for the CDR3 is TGCAGTGCTCTGGATCATAGGGGGTCCTACGAGCAGTACTTC.

This clonotype was counted a few times. The chain has TRBV5-1 and TRBJ2-2, with D possibly called TRBD1 or TRBD2 (5 bases each). CDR1 is SGHRS, CDR2 YFSETQ, per germline. V lost 7 bases and J 7 bases, leaving 17 bases between the germline ends. The CDR3 runs 14 residues. CDR3 DNA: TGCGCCAGCGAGGAACTAGGGACCGGCGGGGAGCTGTTTTTT. Translated: CASEELGTGGELFF.

This clonotype was detected ten times or more. The chain combines TRBV7-2 with TRBJ2-3; a possible D gene is TRBD1 (5 bases). CDR1 and CDR2 (germline): SGHTA, FQGNSA. Trimming took off 6 bases at V and 4 bases at J, with 14 bases between the two ends. The CDR3 spans 14 residues. The CDR3 sequence: CASRRARVADTQYF. The CDR3 coding sequence is TGTGCCAGCAGACGTGCCAGGGTTGCAGATACGCAGTATTTT.

This clonotype was counted many times. The rearrangement uses TRBV7-3 and TRBJ2-5, with TRBD1 as a possible D gene (5 bases). The CDR3 is 13 residues long. Per the germline V gene, CDR1 is SGHTA and CDR2 is FQGTGA. The germline V and J ends were trimmed by 2 bases and 5 bases, with 9 bases remaining between them. In DNA, the CDR3 is TGTGCCAGCAGCTTAGCAGGGTACGAGACCCAGTACTTC. It is translated as CASSLAGYETQYF.